This T cell receptor (beta chain) was identified during a study of shared clonotypes between healthy human individuals. Study as a whole: The study used three CD4 naive, three CD4 memory, two CD8 naive and one CD8 memory plate per donor.

CDR1 is SGHTA, CDR2 FQGNSA, per germline. Losses at the gene ends were 3 bases for V and 1 base for J; bases not matched to a gene: 14. The CDR3 has 18 amino acids. From CD4+ cells came CD45RA+ naive and CD45RA-negative memory subsets. Clones were read by immunoSEQ multiplex PCR, and TCRdb kept only the in-frame ones, dropping some. The sample holds approximately 2.5 million clones; approximately 94% are singletons and the top ten take around 0.14%. Input material: naive CD4+ T cells sorted from blood. Subset here: CD45RA+ positively selected. The TCR comes from a man aged 18 to 30 in good health. The chain joins TRBV7-2 to TRBJ2-7; TRBD1 agrees at 8 bases. The CDR3 spells CASSFVGDRTGRSYEQYF. For the CDR3, the DNA is TGTGCCAGCAGCTTCGTTGGGGACCGGACAGGGAGGTCCTACGAGCAGTACTTC.